This TCR beta chain was identified during a study of control samples from healthy donors and cancer patients. Sequencing was performed with immunoSEQ multiplex PCR; in TCRdb, only in-frame clones are kept and a portion is missing. This table holds 45,000 to 60,000 clones, roughly 92% found once. V dropped 4 bases and J dropped 4 bases, with 12 bases sitting between them. The CDR3 has 13 residues. Germline lookup yields CDR1 SGHRS and CDR2 YFSETQ. The chain couples TRBV5-1 to TRBJ2-7; D gene uncertain. The material sequenced was PBMCs. The sequence came from a man aged 30 to 45 with colorectal cancer. Written as DNA, the CDR3 is TGCGCCAGCAGCGTAATGGCGGAATACGAGCAGTACTTC. As protein: CASSVMAEYEQYF.